Each of the 15 T cell receptor beta chains below was sequenced from the same sample in a study of CD8+ T cells in alopecia areata. cDNA prepared by RNA extraction and subsequent reverse transcription served as the template for sequencing. Repertoires were generated with immunoSEQ multiplex PCR, while TCRdb's copy carries only in-frame clones and drops some. The sample has approximately 280,000 clones, over 45% seen once. The treatment: oral pan-JAK inhibitor, 5-10 mg twice daily. The source material was CD4+ T cells sorted from blood, sampled at week 24, from a patient treated with tofacitinib. These receptors were collected from a human donor with alopecia areata.

The V gene is TRBV30, the J gene TRBJ2-1; D tentatively fits TRBD1 or TRBD2 (6 bases each). This CDR3 has 14 residues. Trimming left V 4 bases short and J 7 bases short, with 17 bases between. The germline CDR1 and CDR2 sequences are GTSNPN and SVGIG (reference sequence). The CDR3 bases are TGTGCCTGGACTATTGGGGGCGCGGGAAATGAGCAGTTCTTC. Translated: CAWTIGGAGNEQFF.

The chain recombines TRBV4-1 with TRBJ1-5; D not resolved. The CDR3 spans 16 residues. In germline, CDR1 is MGHRA, CDR2 YSYEKL. Trimming left V 5 bases short and J 1 base short, with 15 bases between. The CDR3 sequence: CASSYSHLGSNQPQHF. CDR3 bases: TGCGCCAGCAGCTATTCCCACTTAGGGAGCAATCAGCCCCAGCATTTT.

CDR3 amino acids: CASSPITRNQETQYF. CDR3 DNA: TGTGCCAGCTCACCCATTACTAGAAACCAAGAGACCCAGTACTTC. The rearrangement joins TRBV18 to TRBJ2-5, with D perhaps TRBD2 (5 bases). The V gene lost 3 bases and the J gene lost 0 bases, with 11 bases spanning the gap. The length of the CDR3 is 15 residues. Per germline, CDR1 KGHSH and CDR2 LQKENI. Variable domain in full (rest from reference TRBV18 and TRBJ2-5): NAGVMQNPRHLVRRRGQEARLRCSPMKGHSHVYWYRQLPEEGLKFMVYLQKENIIDESGMPKERFSAEFPKEGPSILRIQQVVRGDSAAYFCASSPITRNQETQYFGPGTRLLVL.

This clone has just a few counts. The chain carries TRBV30 and TRBJ2-5; D remains ambiguous. Deletions cut 3 bases from V and 5 bases from J, with 10 bases between. CDR3 length: 12 residues. Germline values: CDR1 GTSNPN, CDR2 SVGIG (reference sequence). The CDR3 protein is CAWSTEGETQYF. CDR3 DNA sequence: TGTGCCTGGAGCACTGAAGGGGAGACCCAGTACTTC.

In its sample, this clone was seen once. The V gene is TRBV19, the J gene TRBJ2-5, with 11 bases matching TRBD2. Germline CDR1 reads LNHDA; CDR2 reads SQIVND (reference sequence). V lost 3 bases and J lost 5; bases outside the gene matches: 8. This CDR3 has 16 amino acids. The chain's CDR3 is CASSMLLAGGLETQYF. The CDR3 bases are TGTGCCAGTAGTATGTTGCTAGCGGGGGGTTTGGAGACCCAGTACTTC.

The CDR3 nucleotides are TGCGCCAGCAGCTTCCGAGGGACAGGGGCCCAAGAGACCCAGTACTTC. Translated: CASSFRGTGAQETQYF. The chain employs TRBV5-1 and TRBJ2-5; 10 bases fit TRBD1. The CDR3 totals 16 residues. J gave up 1 base and V 2 bases, and 5 bases lay outside the gene matches. Germline V gene lookup returns CDR1 SGHRS and CDR2 YFSETQ.

This clone was seen a handful of times. The CDR3 nucleotides are TGTGCCAGCAGTTTGGGGAGGCAGGCTTACTTGAAGGGGCTGTTTTTT. Encoded protein: CASSLGRQAYLKGLFF. The chain combines TRBV28 with TRBJ1-4; possibly TRBD1 for D (5 bases). The CDR3 loop spans 16 amino acids. Trimming took 3 bases from V and 14 from J, leaving 25 bases between them. The germline gives CDR1 MDHEN, CDR2 SYDVKM.

This chain uses TRBV9 with TRBJ2-1; weak D call: TRBD1 (5 bases). This CDR3 spans 14 amino acids. V lost 4 bases to trimming and J lost 10 bases, with 18 bases between them. Per germline, CDR1 SGDLS and CDR2 YYNGEE. This chain's CDR3 is CASSMRTIPGEQFF. The CDR3 DNA reads TGTGCCAGCAGCATGAGGACGATCCCAGGGGAGCAGTTCTTC.

The chain recombines TRBV5-1 with TRBJ1-1; D might be TRBD1 (5 bases). The germline CDR1 and CDR2 sequences are SGHRS and YFSETQ. Trimming took off 3 bases at V and 0 bases at J, with 12 bases between the two ends. This CDR3 region has 15 residues. The CDR3 DNA reads as TGCGCCAGCAGCTGGTCGGAGGGGATGAACACTGAAGCTTTCTTT. It specifies CASSWSEGMNTEAFF.

The J gene is TRBJ2-3, the V gene TRBV30; tentative D call: TRBD1 (6 bases). The V end was cut by 3 bases, the J end by 2 bases, with 12 bases between. This CDR3 comprises 14 residues. CDR1 and CDR2 from the germline V gene are GTSNPN and SVGIG (reference sequence). The CDR3 sequence: CAWSPGHLTDTQYF. CDR3 coding DNA: TGTGCCTGGAGCCCGGGACACCTCACAGATACGCAGTATTTT.

This clone turned up a few times. The sample holds other DNA sequences that translate to the same CDR3. The V call is TRBV9, the J call TRBJ1-1; D perhaps matches TRBD1 (5 bases). Germline V gene lookup returns CDR1 SGDLS and CDR2 YYNGEE. V was cut by 2 bases and J by 1 base, with 6 bases left in between. The CDR3 has 13 amino acids. CDR3 region: CASSVGTNTEAFF. CDR3 in DNA: TGTGCCAGCAGCGTGGGGACGAACACTGAAGCTTTCTTT.

The chain employs TRBV29-1 and TRBJ2-5, with TRBD1 identical over 7 bases. Germline V CDR1 and CDR2: SQVTM, ANQGSEA. J was trimmed by 5 bases and V by 7 bases; bases with no gene match: 10. The CDR3 consists of 13 residues. CDR3 amino acids: CSAPPGGRETQYF. In nucleotides, the CDR3 is TGCAGCGCCCCTCCAGGGGGTCGGGAGACCCAGTACTTC.

This clone is a singleton in its sample. The gene calls are TRBV30 and TRBJ1-3, with D unresolved. The ends were cut back, 0 bases at V and 8 bases at J, with 5 bases in the middle. The length of the CDR3 is 11 residues. Germline lookup yields CDR1 GTSNPN and CDR2 SVGIG (reference sequence). Written as DNA, the CDR3 is TGTGCCTGGAGTGTACGGGACACCATATATTTT. Translation gives CAWSVRDTIYF.

In its sample, this clone was seen once. V usage is TRBV27 and J usage is TRBJ1-5; tentatively, D is TRBD1 (6 bases). Germline V lookup: CDR1 MNHEY, CDR2 SMNVEV (reference sequence). There are 15 residues in the CDR3. Trimming left V 7 bases short and J 2 bases short, with 15 bases between. CDR3 nucleotides: TGTGCCAGCAACCCCGGCGGGGGCGGCAATCAGCCCCAGCATTTT. Protein sequence: CASNPGGGGNQPQHF.

This clone appeared a few times. The V gene is TRBV30, the J gene TRBJ2-5, with D unclear. The DNA matches TRBJ2-7 better at its end, which makes the J call doubtful. Germline lookup yields CDR1 GTSNPN and CDR2 SVGIG (reference sequence). This CDR3 spans 11 amino acids. CDR3 region: CAWSRAYEQYF. As DNA, the CDR3 is TGTGCCTGGAGTCGGGCTTACGAGCAGTACTTC.